This TCR beta chain was recorded in a study of blood T cell repertoires in COVID-19. Germline V CDR1 and CDR2: KGHSH, LQKENI. CDR3 length equals 15 residues. Trimming took 3 bases from V and 0 from J, leaving 9 bases between them. Assay: immunoSEQ multiplex PCR; the TCRdb copy retains only in-frame clones and omits some. The table shows 70,000 or so clones, with 76% occurring only once. Sequencing was performed on peripheral blood. The clonotype was recovered from a man in his sixties with COVID-19, enrolled during active disease. V usage is TRBV18 and J usage is TRBJ2-1, with D unclear. The DNA of the CDR3 is TGTGCCAGCTCACCCGTTATGAGCTCCTACAATGAGCAGTTCTTC. Its translation: CASSPVMSSYNEQFF.